This T cell receptor beta chain was obtained from a study of PD-1 blockade in mismatch repair-deficient tumors. Overall study: Patients had over ten mismatch repair-deficient cancer types and were previously treated and progressing.

All patients were mismatch repair deficient, assessed by either PCR or immunohistochemistry. TCR sequencing covered three patients who responded to pembrolizumab. The CDR3 length is 13 residues. The germline CDR1 and CDR2 sequences are LGHNA and YSLEER. V shed 3 bases and J 3 bases; nucleotides not matched to a gene: 1. Only in-frame clones appear in the TCRdb table, and some are missing; sequencing was by immunoSEQ multiplex PCR. The sample lists around 130,000 clones, about nine tenths seen once, with approximately 12% in the top ten. A word on this clone: Its target is not known.

Study results and limitations: After pembrolizumab, tumor-resident clones rose rapidly, then generally contracted before radiologic responses.

This TCR derives from an adult with mismatch repair-deficient cancer. Here the sequenced sample was peripheral blood, taken just under 74 weeks after starting pembrolizumab. The J gene is TRBJ2-7, the V gene TRBV4-3, with TRBD1 identical over 8 bases. The CDR3 nucleotides read TGCGCCAGCAGCCAGGGGACAGGCTACGAGCAGTACTTC. Encoded protein: CASSQGTGYEQYF.